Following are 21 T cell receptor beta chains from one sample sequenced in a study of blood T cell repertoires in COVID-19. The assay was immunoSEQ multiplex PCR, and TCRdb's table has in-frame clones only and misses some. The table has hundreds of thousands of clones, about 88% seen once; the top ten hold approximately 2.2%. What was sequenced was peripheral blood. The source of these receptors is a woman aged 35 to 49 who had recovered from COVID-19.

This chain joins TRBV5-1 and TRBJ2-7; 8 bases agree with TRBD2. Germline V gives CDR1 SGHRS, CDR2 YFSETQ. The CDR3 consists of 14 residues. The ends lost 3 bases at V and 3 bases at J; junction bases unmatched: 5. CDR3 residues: CASSSPGLDYEQYF. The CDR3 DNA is TGCGCCAGCAGCTCCCCGGGACTAGACTACGAGCAGTACTTC. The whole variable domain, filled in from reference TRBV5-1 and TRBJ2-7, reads KAGVTQTPRYLIKTRGQQVTLSCSPISGHRSVSWYQQTPGQGLQFLFEYFSETQRNKGNFPGRFSGRQFSNSRSEMNVSTLELGDSALYLCASSSPGLDYEQYFGPGTRLTVT.

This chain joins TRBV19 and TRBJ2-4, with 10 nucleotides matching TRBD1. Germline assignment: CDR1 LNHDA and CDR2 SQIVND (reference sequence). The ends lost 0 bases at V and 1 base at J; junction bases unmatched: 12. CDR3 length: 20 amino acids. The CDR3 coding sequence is TGTGCCAGTAGTATAGATTTCGGGACAGGGGTTTTGCCGGCCAAAAACATTCAGTACTTC. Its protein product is CASSIDFGTGVLPAKNIQYF. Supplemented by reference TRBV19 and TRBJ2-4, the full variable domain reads DGGITQSPKYLFRKEGQNVTLSCEQNLNHDAMYWYRQDPGQGLRLIYYSQIVNDFQKGDIAEGYSVSREKKESFPLTVTSAQKNPTAFYLCASSIDFGTGVLPAKNIQYFGAGTRLSVL.

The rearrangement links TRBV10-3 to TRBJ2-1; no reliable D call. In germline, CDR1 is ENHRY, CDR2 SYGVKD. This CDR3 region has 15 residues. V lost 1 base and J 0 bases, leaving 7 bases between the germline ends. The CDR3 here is CAISEYSSSYNEQFF. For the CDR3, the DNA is TGTGCCATCAGTGAGTACTCAAGCTCCTACAATGAGCAGTTCTTC.

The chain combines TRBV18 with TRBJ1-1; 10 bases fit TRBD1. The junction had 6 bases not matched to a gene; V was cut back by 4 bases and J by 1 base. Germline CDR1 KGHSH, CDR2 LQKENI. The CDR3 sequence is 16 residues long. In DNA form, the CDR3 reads TGTGCCAGCTCACGCCAGGGACAGGGGAAGAACACTGAAGCTTTCTTT. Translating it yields CASSRQGQGKNTEAFF.

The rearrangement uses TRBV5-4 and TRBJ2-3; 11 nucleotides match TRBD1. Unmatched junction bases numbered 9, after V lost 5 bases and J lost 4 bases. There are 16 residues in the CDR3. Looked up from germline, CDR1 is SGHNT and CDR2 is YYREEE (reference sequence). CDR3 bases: TGTGCCAGCAGGTTCTCCGGGACAGGGGGACCAGATACGCAGTATTTT. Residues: CASRFSGTGGPDTQYF.

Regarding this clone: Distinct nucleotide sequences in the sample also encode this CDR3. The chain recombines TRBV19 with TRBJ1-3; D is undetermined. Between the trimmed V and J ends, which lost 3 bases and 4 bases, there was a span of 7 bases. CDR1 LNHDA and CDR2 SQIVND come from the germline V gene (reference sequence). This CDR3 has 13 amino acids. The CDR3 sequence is CASSIGGGNTIYF. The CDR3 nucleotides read TGTGCCAGTAGTATCGGCGGAGGAAACACCATATATTTT. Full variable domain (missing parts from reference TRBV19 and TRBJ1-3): DGGITQSPKYLFRKEGQNVTLSCEQNLNHDAMYWYRQDPGQGLRLIYYSQIVNDFQKGDIAEGYSVSREKKESFPLTVTSAQKNPTAFYLCASSIGGGNTIYFGEGSWLTVV.

The CDR3 sequence is CASSEVRGNGYTF. DNA for the CDR3: TGTGCCAGCAGTGAAGTAAGAGGGAATGGCTACACCTTC. The chain has TRBV2 and TRBJ1-2; the D is unclear. Germline CDR1 reads SNHLY; CDR2 reads FYNNEI. Trimming cost V 1 base and J 6 bases, with 9 bases left between them. This CDR3 region has 13 residues.

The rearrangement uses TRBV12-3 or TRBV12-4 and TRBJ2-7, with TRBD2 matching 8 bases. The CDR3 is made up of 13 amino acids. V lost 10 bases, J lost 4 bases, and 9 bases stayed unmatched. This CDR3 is CATRGGEGYEQYF. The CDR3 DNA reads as TGTGCCACCCGGGGGGGCGAAGGGTACGAGCAGTACTTC.

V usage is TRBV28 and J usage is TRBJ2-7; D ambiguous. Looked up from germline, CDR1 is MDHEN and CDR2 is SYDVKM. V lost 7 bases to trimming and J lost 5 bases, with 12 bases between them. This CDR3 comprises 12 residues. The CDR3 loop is CASTQSADEQYF. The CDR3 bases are TGTGCCAGCACCCAGAGTGCGGACGAGCAGTACTTC.

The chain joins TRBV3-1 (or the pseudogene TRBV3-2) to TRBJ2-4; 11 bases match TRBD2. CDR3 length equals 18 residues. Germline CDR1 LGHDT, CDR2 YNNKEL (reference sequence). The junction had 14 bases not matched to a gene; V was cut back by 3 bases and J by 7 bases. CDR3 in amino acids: CASSHVPGLAVGRNIQYF. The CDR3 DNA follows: TGTGCCAGCAGCCACGTCCCGGGACTAGCGGTGGGGCGGAACATTCAGTACTTC.

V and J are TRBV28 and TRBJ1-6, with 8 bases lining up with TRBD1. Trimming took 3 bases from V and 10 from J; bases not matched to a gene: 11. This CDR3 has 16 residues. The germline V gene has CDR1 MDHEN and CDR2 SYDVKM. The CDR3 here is CASSFSVQGAGSPLHF. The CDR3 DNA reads TGTGCCAGCAGTTTTTCGGTCCAGGGGGCAGGATCACCCCTCCACTTT.

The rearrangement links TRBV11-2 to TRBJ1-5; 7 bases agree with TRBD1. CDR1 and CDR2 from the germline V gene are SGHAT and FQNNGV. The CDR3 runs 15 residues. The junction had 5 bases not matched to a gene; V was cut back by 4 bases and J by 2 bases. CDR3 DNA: TGTGCCAGCAGCTCGCAAACAGGGGGCAATCAGCCCCAGCATTTT. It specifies CASSSQTGGNQPQHF.

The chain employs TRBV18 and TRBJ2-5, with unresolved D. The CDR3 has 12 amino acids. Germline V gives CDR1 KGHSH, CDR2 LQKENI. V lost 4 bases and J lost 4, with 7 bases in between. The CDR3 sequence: CASSLSGETQYF. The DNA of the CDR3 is TGTGCCAGCTCACTCAGTGGAGAGACCCAGTACTTC.

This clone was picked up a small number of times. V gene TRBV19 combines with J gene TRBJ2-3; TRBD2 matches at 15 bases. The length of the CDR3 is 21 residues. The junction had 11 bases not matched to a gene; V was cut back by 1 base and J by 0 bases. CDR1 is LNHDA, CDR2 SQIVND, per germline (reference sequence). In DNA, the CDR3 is TGTGCCAGTAGTATAGGGGGACTAGCGGGGGGCCGCGCTTCTAGCACAGATACGCAGTATTTT. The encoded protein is CASSIGGLAGGRASSTDTQYF.

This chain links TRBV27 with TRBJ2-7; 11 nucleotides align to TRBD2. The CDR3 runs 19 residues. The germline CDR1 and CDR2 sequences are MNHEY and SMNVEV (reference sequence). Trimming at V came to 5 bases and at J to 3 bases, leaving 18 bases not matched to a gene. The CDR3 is CASSPDLAGGLPGGYEQYF. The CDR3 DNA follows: TGTGCCAGCAGTCCCGATCTAGCGGGAGGATTACCTGGGGGCTACGAGCAGTACTTC.

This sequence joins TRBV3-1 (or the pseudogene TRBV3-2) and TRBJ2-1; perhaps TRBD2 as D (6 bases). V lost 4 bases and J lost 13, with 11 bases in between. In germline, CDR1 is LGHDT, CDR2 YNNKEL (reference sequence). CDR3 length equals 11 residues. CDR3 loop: CASSRSGEQFF. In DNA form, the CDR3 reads TGTGCCAGCAGCCGTTCGGGAGAACAGTTCTTC.

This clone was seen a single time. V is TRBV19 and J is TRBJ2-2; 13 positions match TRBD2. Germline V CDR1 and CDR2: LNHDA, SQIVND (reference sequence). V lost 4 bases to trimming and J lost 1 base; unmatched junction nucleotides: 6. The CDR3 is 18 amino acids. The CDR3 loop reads CASSRSTSGRWNTGELFF. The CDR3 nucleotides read TGTGCCAGTAGTAGGTCGACTAGCGGGAGGTGGAACACCGGGGAGCTGTTTTTT.

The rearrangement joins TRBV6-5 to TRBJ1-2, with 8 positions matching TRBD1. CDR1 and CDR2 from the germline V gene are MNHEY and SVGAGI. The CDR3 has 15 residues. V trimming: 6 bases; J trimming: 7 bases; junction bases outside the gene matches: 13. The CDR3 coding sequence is TGTGCCAGCAGGCTCAACACAGGGGGTGGTTCTGGCTACACCTTC. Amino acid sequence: CASRLNTGGGSGYTF.

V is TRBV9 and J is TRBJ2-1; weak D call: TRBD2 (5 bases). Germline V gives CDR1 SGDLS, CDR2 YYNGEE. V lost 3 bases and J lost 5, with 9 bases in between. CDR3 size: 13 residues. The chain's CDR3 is CASSGEFDNEQFF. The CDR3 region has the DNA TGTGCCAGCAGCGGGGAGTTTGACAATGAGCAGTTCTTC.

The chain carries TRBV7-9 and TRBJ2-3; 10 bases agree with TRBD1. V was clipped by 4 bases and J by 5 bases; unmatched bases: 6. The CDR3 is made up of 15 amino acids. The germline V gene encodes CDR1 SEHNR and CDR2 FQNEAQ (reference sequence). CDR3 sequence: CASSYGTGEGDTQYF. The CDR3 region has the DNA TGTGCCAGCAGCTACGGGACAGGGGAAGGAGATACGCAGTATTTT.

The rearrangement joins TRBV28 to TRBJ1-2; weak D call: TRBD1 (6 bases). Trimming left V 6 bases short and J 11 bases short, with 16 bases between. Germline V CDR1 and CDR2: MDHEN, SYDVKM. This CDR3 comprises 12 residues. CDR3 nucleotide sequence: TGTGCCAGCAGCTCCGGGACATTACATTACACCTTC. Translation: CASSSGTLHYTF.